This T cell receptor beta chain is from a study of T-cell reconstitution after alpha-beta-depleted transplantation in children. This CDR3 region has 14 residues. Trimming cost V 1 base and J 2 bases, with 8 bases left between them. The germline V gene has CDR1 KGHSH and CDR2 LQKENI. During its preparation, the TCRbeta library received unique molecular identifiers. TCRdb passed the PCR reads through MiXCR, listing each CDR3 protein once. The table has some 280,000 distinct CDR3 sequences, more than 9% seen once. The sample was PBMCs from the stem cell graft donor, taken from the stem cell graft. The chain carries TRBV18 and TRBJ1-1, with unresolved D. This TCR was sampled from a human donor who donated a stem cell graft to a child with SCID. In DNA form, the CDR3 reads TGTGCCAGCTCACCACGCGGGGTTAACACTGAAGCTTTCTTT. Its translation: CASSPRGVNTEAFF.